Detailed here is one TCR beta chain. Those enrolled in Seattle joined during active infection and were followed longitudinally afterward. This sample was included in a study of blood T cell repertoires in COVID-19. In the study overall: Acute and convalescent COVID-19 samples came from the United States, Italy and Spain. T cells, B-cell-depleted T cells, or PBMCs provided the cDNA or gDNA that served as material.

The method was immunoSEQ multiplex PCR; TCRdb's version includes in-frame clones alone and lacks a portion of them. The sample holds about 68,000 clones, around nine tenths seen once. Germline V CDR1 and CDR2: MDHEN, SYDVKM. Trimming removed 10 bases from V and 0 bases from J, with 16 bases in between. The CDR3 length is 14 residues. The sequencing input was peripheral blood. The receptor's source is a woman between 45 and 65 years old with COVID-19, enrolled during active disease. The rearrangement uses TRBV28 and TRBJ2-7, with D possibly matching TRBD1 (5 bases). CDR3 sequence (DNA): TGTGCCACCGAACGGGCCGACAGCTCCTACGAGCAGTACTTC. The encoded protein is CATERADSSYEQYF.